These 14 T cell receptor beta chains were all obtained from the same sample, sequenced in a study of PD-1 and CTLA-4 blockade in melanoma. Repertoires were generated with immunoSEQ multiplex PCR, while TCRdb's copy carries only in-frame clones and drops some. The table lists roughly 30,000 clones, 85% to 90% of them singletons. This material consisted of CD8+ T cells from peripheral blood, taken before anti-PD-1 treatment. The source is a human donor with melanoma.

The count of this clone is one. The V and J genes are TRBV12-3 or TRBV12-4 and TRBJ1-1; no reliable D call. The V end was cut by 6 bases, the J end by 4 bases, with 9 bases between. The CDR3 sequence is 12 residues long. CDR3 DNA sequence: TGTGCCAGCAGCCCAATCGGCACTGAAGCTTTCTTT. It yields the protein CASSPIGTEAFF.

V is TRBV27 and J is TRBJ2-2; unclear D gene. Germline V gene sequence: CDR1 MNHEY, CDR2 SMNVEV (reference sequence). Trimming took off 1 base at V and 4 bases at J, with 4 bases between the two ends. This CDR3 has 13 residues. CDR3 bases: TGTGCCAGCAGTTTATTGGGCACCGGGGAGCTGTTTTTT. Translation gives CASSLLGTGELFF.

The chain combines TRBV5-1 with TRBJ2-7; D is perhaps TRBD1 (5 bases). Germline lookup yields CDR1 SGHRS and CDR2 YFSETQ. The CDR3 loop spans 14 amino acids. Trimming left V 0 bases short and J 8 bases short, with 15 bases between. DNA of the CDR3: TGCGCCAGCAGCTTGGCTGGGCAGGGTAGTAAGCAGTACTTC. Its protein product is CASSLAGQGSKQYF.

The chain carries TRBV4-2 and TRBJ2-7, with TRBD1 identical over 10 bases. The ends lost 2 bases at V and 6 bases at J; junction bases unmatched: 10. Germline V gene data show CDR1 as LGHNA and CDR2 as YNFKEQ. CDR3 length equals 16 residues. The CDR3 loop reads CASSQPLGQGFGEQYF. Written as DNA, the CDR3 is TGTGCCAGCAGCCAACCCCTGGGACAGGGGTTTGGCGAGCAGTACTTC.

This chain uses TRBV11-1 with TRBJ1-6; the D gene is possibly TRBD1 (5 bases). The germline CDR1 and CDR2 sequences are SGHAT and FQDESV (reference sequence). The CDR3 runs to 15 residues. Deletions cut 1 base from V and 8 bases from J, with 12 bases between. CDR3 region: CASSLERQGDSPLHF. The CDR3 DNA is TGTGCCAGCAGCTTAGAGAGGCAGGGTGATTCACCCCTCCACTTT.

V is TRBV6-5 and J is TRBJ2-1, with 8 bases aligning to TRBD2. Trimming took 5 bases from V and 9 from J; bases not matched to a gene: 9. There are 14 residues in the CDR3. Germline CDR1 MNHEY, CDR2 SVGAGI. Here the CDR3 reads CASSPSAGGFEQFF. The CDR3 DNA reads TGTGCCAGCAGTCCCTCGGCGGGAGGCTTTGAGCAGTTCTTC.

This chain joins TRBV5-1 and TRBJ2-2, with D perhaps TRBD1 or TRBD2 (5 bases each). The CDR3 is 14 residues long. In germline, CDR1 is SGHRS, CDR2 YFSETQ. Trimming removed 0 bases from V and 5 bases from J, with 8 bases in between. CDR3 DNA: TGCGCCAGCAGCTTGGATGGGGGTACCGGGGAGCTGTTTTTT. Its protein product is CASSLDGGTGELFF.

This clone was detected once. The CDR3 coding sequence is TGTGCCAGCAGCTTGGACAACATCTCCTACGAGCAGTACTTC. Protein sequence: CASSLDNISYEQYF. This chain links TRBV5-5 with TRBJ2-7, with D uncertain. Germline-derived CDR1 and CDR2 are SGHKS and YYEKEE (reference sequence). This CDR3 contains 14 residues. Trimming stripped 0 bases from V and 0 bases from J, with 7 bases between.

The chain has TRBV21-1 and TRBJ2-7; the table's D call TRBD2 went unverified against the DNA. TRBV21-1 is deemed a pseudogene. CDR3 size: 14 residues. CDR3 loop: CASSKGGVDYEQYF. CDR3 in DNA: TGTGCCAGCAGCAAAGGAGGTGTTGACTACGAGCAGTACTTC.

The rearrangement uses TRBV13 and TRBJ2-3, with D perhaps being TRBD1 or TRBD2 (5 bases each). Germline assignment: CDR1 PRHDT and CDR2 FYEKMQ (reference sequence). Between the trimmed V and J ends, which lost 1 base and 5 bases, there was a span of 7 bases. This CDR3 is 13 amino acids long. The chain's CDR3 is CASSLVGEDTQYF. As DNA, the CDR3 is TGTGCCAGCAGCTTAGTGGGGGAAGATACGCAGTATTTT.

The J gene is TRBJ2-1, the V gene TRBV6-1; 9 bases align to TRBD1. V lost 4 bases, J lost 6 bases, and 10 bases stayed unmatched. This CDR3 contains 16 residues. Germline V gives CDR1 MNHNS, CDR2 SASEGT. CDR3: CASSGNRDRVINEQFF. As DNA, the CDR3 is TGTGCCAGCAGTGGTAACCGGGACAGGGTGATCAATGAGCAGTTCTTC.

The genes are TRBV15 and TRBJ2-7, with D possibly being TRBD1 (7 bases). The CDR3 consists of 16 residues. Germline V lookup: CDR1 LNHNV, CDR2 YYDKDF (reference sequence). V was shortened by 4 bases and J by 2 bases, with 18 bases between the two germline ends. CDR3 region: CATSNRGQGGTYEQYF. CDR3 in DNA: TGTGCCACCAGCAATAGGGGGCAGGGGGGAACCTACGAGCAGTACTTC.

This chain uses TRBV28 with TRBJ2-1; TRBD1 is a possible D gene (5 bases). CDR1 and CDR2 from the germline V gene are MDHEN and SYDVKM. This CDR3 is built from 18 residues. Trimming removed 3 bases at V and 3 bases at J, with 21 bases between. CDR3 loop: CASSFPGLGQLNYNEQFF. The CDR3 region has the DNA TGTGCCAGCAGTTTTCCCGGGTTGGGGCAGCTGAACTACAATGAGCAGTTCTTC.

The V and J genes are TRBV5-1 and TRBJ1-1, with a tentative D call TRBD1 (5 bases). CDR3 length: 13 amino acids. The germline CDR1 and CDR2 sequences are SGHRS and YFSETQ. V was clipped by 5 bases and J by 0 bases, with 8 bases between them. This CDR3 is CASRGDMNTEAFF. The CDR3 DNA is TGCGCCAGCAGGGGGGATATGAACACTGAAGCTTTCTTT. Filled out from reference TRBV5-1 and TRBJ1-1, the complete variable domain reads KAGVTQTPRYLIKTRGQQVTLSCSPISGHRSVSWYQQTPGQGLQFLFEYFSETQRNKGNFPGRFSGRQFSNSRSEMNVSTLELGDSALYLCASRGDMNTEAFFGQGTRLTVV.